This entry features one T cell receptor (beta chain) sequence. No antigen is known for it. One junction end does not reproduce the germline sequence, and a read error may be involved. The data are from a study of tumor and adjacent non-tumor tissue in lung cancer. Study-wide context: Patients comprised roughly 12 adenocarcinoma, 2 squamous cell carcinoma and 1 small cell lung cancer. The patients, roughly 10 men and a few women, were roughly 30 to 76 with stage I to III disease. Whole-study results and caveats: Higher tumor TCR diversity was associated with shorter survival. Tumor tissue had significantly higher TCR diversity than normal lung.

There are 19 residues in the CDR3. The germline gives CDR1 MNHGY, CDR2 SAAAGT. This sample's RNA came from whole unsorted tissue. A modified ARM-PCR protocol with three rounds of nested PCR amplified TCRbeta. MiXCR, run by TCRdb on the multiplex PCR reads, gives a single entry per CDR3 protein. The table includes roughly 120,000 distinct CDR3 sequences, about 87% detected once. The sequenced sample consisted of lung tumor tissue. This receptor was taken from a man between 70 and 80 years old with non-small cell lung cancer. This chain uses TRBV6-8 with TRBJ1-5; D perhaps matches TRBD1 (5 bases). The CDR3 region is CASSYWAFQGRGVIEPRHF. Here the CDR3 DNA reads TGTGCCAGTAGTTACTGGGCCTTTCAAGGACGGGGGGTAATCGAGCCCCGGCATTTT.